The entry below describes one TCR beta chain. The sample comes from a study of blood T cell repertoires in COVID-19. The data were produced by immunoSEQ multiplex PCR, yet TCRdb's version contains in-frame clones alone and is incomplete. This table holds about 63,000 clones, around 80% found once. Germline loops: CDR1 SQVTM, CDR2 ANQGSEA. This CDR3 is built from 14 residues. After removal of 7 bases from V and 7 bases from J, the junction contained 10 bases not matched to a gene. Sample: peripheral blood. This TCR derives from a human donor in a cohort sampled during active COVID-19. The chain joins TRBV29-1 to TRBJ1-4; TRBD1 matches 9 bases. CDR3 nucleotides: TGCAGCGCCGAACTACAGGGGGCAGGTGAAAAACTGTTTTTT. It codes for CSAELQGAGEKLFF.